This TCR beta chain derives from a study of blood T cell repertoires in COVID-19. Trimming took 5 bases from V and 1 from J, leaving 11 bases between them. CDR3 length: 14 residues. Germline V gene data show CDR1 as SEHNR and CDR2 as FQNEAQ (reference sequence). Measured with immunoSEQ multiplex PCR; TCRdb has only the in-frame clones, and not every one. The table lists about 210,000 clones, around 85% of them singletons. J is TRBJ1-1 and V is TRBV7-9; D perhaps matches TRBD1 (6 bases). The receptor was derived from a woman between 35 and 50 years old with acute COVID-19. Sequences were obtained from PBMCs or T cells enriched from blood (not recorded which). CDR3 in DNA: TGTGCCAGCAGCCAGCAGGGACAGAACACTGAAGCTTTCTTT. Protein sequence: CASSQQGQNTEAFF.